This paragraph reports one T cell receptor beta chain. The source of the sample is a study of blood T cell repertoires in COVID-19. Some clones are missing from TCRdb's copy, which holds only in-frame ones; the method was immunoSEQ multiplex PCR. The sample includes approximately 170,000 clones, under 80% seen only once; the top ten take roughly 12%. Trimming at V came to 5 bases and at J to 0 bases, leaving 4 bases not matched to a gene. The CDR3 is made up of 15 amino acids. The germline CDR1 and CDR2 sequences are LNHDA and SQIVND (reference sequence). This sequence joins TRBV19 and TRBJ2-1; TRBD2 agrees at 7 bases. The clonotype comes from a woman aged 50 to 65 with acute or convalescent COVID-19. The material sequenced was peripheral blood. CDR3 sequence: CASSPRGSSYNEQFF. In nucleotides, the CDR3 is TGTGCCAGTAGTCCCCGCGGGAGCTCCTACAATGAGCAGTTCTTC.